This TCR beta chain was retrieved from a study of blood T cell repertoires in COVID-19. In the original analysis: Amplification of reference gene primers provided the estimated nucleated cell counts. Produced via immunoSEQ multiplex PCR; TCRdb's table is partial and in-frame only. V, J and clone size are those of that table, while D and trimming were read from the DNA. Found here are about 80,000 clones, roughly 80% of them singletons; the top ten hold under 45%. Sequencing was performed on peripheral blood. The clonotype was recovered from a woman aged 70 to 79 with acute or convalescent COVID-19.

As DNA, the CDR3 is TGCGCCAGCAGCTTAGGGGATACGCTCGTAACTGGGGCCAACGTCCTGACTTTC. It translates to CASSLGDTLVTGANVLTF. The rearrangement uses TRBV5-1 and TRBJ2-6, with D possibly TRBD1 on 5 matching bases. Germline CDR1 is SGHRS and CDR2 is YFSETQ. The CDR3 is 18 amino acids. V gave up 2 bases and J gave up 2 bases, with 17 bases separating them. The whole variable domain, remainder taken from reference TRBV5-1 and TRBJ2-6, is KAGVTQTPRYLIKTRGQQVTLSCSPISGHRSVSWYQQTPGQGLQFLFEYFSETQRNKGNFPGRFSGRQFSNSRSEMNVSTLELGDSALYLCASSLGDTLVTGANVLTFGAGSRLTVL.